A single TCR beta chain is shown here with its context. Measured with immunoSEQ multiplex PCR; TCRdb has only the in-frame clones, and not every one. The sample carries more than 200,000 clones, 70% to 90% recorded once. The data derive from a study of blood T cell repertoires in COVID-19. This CDR3 spans 14 amino acids. Trimming pared 8 bases from V and 4 bases from J, leaving 14 bases between. Germline CDR1 SEHNR, CDR2 FQNEAQ (reference sequence). This receptor was identified in a woman between 40 and 55 years old who had recovered from COVID-19. The chain employs TRBV7-9 and TRBJ2-2; D might be TRBD1 (7 bases). What was sequenced was peripheral blood. As DNA, the CDR3 is TGTGCCAGCTTCTCCAGGGGGGTCACCGGGGAGCTGTTTTTT. It is translated as CASFSRGVTGELFF.